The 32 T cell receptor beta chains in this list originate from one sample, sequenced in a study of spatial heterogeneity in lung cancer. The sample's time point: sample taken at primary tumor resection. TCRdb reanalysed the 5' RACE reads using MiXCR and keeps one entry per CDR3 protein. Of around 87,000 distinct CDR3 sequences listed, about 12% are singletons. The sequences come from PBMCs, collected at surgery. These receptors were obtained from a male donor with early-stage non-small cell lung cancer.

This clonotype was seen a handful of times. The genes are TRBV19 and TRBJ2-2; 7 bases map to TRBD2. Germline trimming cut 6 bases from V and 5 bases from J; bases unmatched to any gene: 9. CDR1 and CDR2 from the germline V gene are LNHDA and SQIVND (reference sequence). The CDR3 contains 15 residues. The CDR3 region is CASSFRDYQTGELFF. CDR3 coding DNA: TGTGCCAGTAGCTTCCGGGACTACCAAACCGGGGAGCTGTTTTTT.

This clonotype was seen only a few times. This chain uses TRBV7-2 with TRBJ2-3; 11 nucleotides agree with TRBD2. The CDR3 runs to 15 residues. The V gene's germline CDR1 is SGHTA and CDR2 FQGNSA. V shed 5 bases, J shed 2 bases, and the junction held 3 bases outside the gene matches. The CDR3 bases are TGTGCCAGCAGCGAGGGACTAGCGGACACAGATACGCAGTATTTT. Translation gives CASSEGLADTDTQYF. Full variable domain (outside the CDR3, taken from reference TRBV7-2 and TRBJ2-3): GAGVSQSPSNKVTEKGKDVELRCDPISGHTALYWYRQSLGQGLEFLIYFQGNSAPDKSGLPSDRFSAERTGGSVSTLTIQRTQQEDSAVYLCASSEGLADTDTQYFGPGTRLTVL.

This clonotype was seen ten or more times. As DNA, the CDR3 is TGTGCCAGCAGCCACCCCCGGTGGGGCTACGAGCAGTACTTC. Encoded protein: CASSHPRWGYEQYF. The chain carries TRBV3-1 and TRBJ2-7; no firm D call. The CDR3 is made up of 14 amino acids. From germline, CDR1 is LGHDT and CDR2 YNNKEL (reference sequence). The V and J ends lost 3 bases and 3 bases respectively, with 12 bases between them.

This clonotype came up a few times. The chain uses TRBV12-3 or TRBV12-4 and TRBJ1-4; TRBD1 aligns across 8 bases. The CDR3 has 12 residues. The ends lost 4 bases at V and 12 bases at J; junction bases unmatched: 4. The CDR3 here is CASSYRGKELFF. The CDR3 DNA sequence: TGTGCCAGCAGTTACAGGGGGAAGGAACTGTTTTTT.

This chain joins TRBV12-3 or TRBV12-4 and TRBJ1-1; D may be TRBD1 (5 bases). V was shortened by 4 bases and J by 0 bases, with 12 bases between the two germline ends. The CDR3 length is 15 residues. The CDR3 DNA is TGTGCCAGCAGTTCTGGGGACGGCCTGAACACTGAAGCTTTCTTT. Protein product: CASSSGDGLNTEAFF.

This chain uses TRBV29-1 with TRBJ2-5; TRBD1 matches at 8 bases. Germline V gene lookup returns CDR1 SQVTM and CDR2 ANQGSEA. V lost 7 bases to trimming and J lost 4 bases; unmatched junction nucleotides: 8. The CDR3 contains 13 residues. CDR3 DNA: TGCAGCGCTTTAAGACAGGGGAGAGAGACCCAGTACTTC. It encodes CSALRQGRETQYF.

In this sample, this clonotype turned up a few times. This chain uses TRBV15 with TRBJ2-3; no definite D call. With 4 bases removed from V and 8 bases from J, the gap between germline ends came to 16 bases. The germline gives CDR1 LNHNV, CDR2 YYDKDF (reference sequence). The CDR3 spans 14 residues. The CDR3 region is CATSKAIQSSTQYF. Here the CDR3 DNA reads TGTGCCACCAGCAAAGCGATACAATCAAGTACGCAGTATTTT.

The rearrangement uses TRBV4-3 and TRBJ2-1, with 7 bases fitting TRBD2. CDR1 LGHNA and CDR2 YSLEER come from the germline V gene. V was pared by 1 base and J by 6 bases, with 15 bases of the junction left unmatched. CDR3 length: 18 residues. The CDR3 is CASSQVTRGMFVRNEQFF. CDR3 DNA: TGCGCCAGCAGCCAAGTGACGCGGGGGATGTTCGTGCGCAATGAGCAGTTCTTC.

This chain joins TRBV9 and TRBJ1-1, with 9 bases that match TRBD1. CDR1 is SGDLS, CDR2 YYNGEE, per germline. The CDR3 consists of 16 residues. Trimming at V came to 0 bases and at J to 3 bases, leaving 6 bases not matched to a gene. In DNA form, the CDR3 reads TGTGCCAGCAGCGTAGATTTGGACAGGGGACACACTGAAGCTTTCTTT. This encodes CASSVDLDRGHTEAFF.

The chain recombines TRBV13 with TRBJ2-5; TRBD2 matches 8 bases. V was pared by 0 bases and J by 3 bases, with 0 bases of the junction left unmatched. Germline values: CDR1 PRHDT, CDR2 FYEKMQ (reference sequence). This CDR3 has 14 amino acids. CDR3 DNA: TGTGCCAGCAGCTTAGGAGCGGGAGAAGAGACCCAGTACTTC. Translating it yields CASSLGAGEETQYF. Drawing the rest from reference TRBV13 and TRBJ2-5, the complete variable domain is AAGVIQSPRHLIKEKRETATLKCYPIPRHDTVYWYQQGPGQDPQFLISFYEKMQSDKGSIPDRFSAQQFSDYHSELNMSSLELGDSALYFCASSLGAGEETQYFGPGTRLLVL.

The DNA of the CDR3 is TGTGCCAGCAGTTACCGGGACAGGGACTCACCCCTCCACTTT. It translates to CASSYRDRDSPLHF. This chain links TRBV12-3 or TRBV12-4 with TRBJ1-6; the match to TRBD1 covers 9 bases. After removal of 4 bases from V and 10 bases from J, the junction contained 5 bases not matched to a gene. CDR3 length equals 14 residues.

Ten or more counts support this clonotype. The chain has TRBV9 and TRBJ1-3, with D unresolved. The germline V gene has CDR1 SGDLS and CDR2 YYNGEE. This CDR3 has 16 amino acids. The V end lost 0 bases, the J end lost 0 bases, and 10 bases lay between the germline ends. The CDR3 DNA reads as TGTGCCAGCAGCGTAGCCGCGGTCACCTCTGGAAACACCATATATTTT. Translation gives CASSVAAVTSGNTIYF. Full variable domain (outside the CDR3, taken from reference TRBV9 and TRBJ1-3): DSGVTQTPKHLITATGQRVTLRCSPRSGDLSVYWYQQSLDQGLQFLIQYYNGEERAKGNILERFSAQQFPDLHSELNLSSLELGDSALYFCASSVAAVTSGNTIYFGEGSWLTVV.

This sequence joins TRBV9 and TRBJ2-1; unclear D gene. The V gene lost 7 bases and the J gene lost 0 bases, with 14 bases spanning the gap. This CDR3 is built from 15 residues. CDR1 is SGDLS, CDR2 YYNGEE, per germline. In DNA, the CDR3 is TGTGCCAGCGGTCCCCGGGCCAGCTCCTACAATGAGCAGTTCTTC. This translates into CASGPRASSYNEQFF. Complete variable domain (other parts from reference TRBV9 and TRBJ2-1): DSGVTQTPKHLITATGQRVTLRCSPRSGDLSVYWYQQSLDQGLQFLIQYYNGEERAKGNILERFSAQQFPDLHSELNLSSLELGDSALYFCASGPRASSYNEQFFGPGTRLTVL.

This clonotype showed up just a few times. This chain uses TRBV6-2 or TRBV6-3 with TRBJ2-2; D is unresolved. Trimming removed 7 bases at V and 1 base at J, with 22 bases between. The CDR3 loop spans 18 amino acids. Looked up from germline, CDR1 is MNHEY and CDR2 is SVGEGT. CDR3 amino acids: CASTPRLGRLMNTGELFF. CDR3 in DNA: TGTGCCAGCACCCCTCGCCTAGGAAGGCTAATGAACACCGGGGAGCTGTTTTTT.

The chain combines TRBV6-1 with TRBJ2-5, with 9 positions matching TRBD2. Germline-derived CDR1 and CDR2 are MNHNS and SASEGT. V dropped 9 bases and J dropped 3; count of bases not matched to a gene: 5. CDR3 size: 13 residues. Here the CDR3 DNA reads TGTGCCAGTACTAGCGGGTCGAAAGAGACCCAGTACTTC. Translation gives CASTSGSKETQYF.

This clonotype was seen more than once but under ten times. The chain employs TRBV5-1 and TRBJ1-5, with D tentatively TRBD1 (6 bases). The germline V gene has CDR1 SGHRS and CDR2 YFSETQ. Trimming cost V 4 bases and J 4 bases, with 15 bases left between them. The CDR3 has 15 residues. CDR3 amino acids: CASSPGGTRNQPQHF. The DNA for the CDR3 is TGCGCCAGCAGCCCCGGGGGCACCCGTAATCAGCCCCAGCATTTT. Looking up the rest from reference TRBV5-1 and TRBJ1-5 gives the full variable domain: KAGVTQTPRYLIKTRGQQVTLSCSPISGHRSVSWYQQTPGQGLQFLFEYFSETQRNKGNFPGRFSGRQFSNSRSEMNVSTLELGDSALYLCASSPGGTRNQPQHFGDGTRLSIL.

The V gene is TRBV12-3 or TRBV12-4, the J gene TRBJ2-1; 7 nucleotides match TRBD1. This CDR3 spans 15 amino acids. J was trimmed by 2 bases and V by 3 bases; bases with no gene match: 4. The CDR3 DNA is TGTGCCAGCAGTTTGGGGCAGGGGGCCTACAATGAGCAGTTCTTC. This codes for CASSLGQGAYNEQFF.

The CDR3 DNA sequence: TGTGCTTCCGATACAGGGGGCTATCAAGAGACCCAGTACTTC. Amino acids: CASDTGGYQETQYF. V usage is TRBV30 and J usage is TRBJ2-5, with 9 bases matching TRBD1. The CDR3 totals 14 residues. In germline, CDR1 is GTSNPN, CDR2 SVGIG (reference sequence).

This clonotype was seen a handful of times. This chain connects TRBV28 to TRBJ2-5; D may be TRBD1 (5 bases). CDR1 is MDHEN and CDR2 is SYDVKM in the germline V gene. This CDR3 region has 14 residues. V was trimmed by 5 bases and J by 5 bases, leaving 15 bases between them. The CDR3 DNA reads TGTGCCAGCAGTGATCCAGGGATTAGGGAGACCCAGTACTTC. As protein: CASSDPGIRETQYF.

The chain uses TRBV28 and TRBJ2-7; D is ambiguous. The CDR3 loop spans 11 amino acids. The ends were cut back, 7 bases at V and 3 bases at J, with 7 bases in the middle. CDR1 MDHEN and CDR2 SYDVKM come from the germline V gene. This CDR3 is CASTENYEQYF. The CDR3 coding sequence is TGTGCCAGCACTGAGAACTACGAGCAGTACTTC.

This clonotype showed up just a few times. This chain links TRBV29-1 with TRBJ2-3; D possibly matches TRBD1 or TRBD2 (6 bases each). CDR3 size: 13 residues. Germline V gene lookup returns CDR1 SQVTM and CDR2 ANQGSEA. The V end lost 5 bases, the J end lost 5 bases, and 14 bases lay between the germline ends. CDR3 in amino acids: CSVRPGAEDTQYF. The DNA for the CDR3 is TGCAGCGTTCGCCCGGGGGCCGAAGATACGCAGTATTTT.

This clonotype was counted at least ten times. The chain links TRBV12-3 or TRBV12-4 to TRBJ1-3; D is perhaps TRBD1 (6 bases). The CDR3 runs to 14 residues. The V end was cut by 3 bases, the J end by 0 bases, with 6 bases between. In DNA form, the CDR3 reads TGTGCCAGCAGTTTGGACAGCTCTGGAAACACCATATATTTT. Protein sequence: CASSLDSSGNTIYF.

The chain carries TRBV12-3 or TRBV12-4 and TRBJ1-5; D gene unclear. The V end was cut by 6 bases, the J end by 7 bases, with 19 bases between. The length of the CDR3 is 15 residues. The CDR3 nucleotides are TGTGCCAGCAGCCCCAGTGGAGGGAGGAACCAGCCCCAGCATTTT. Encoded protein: CASSPSGGRNQPQHF.

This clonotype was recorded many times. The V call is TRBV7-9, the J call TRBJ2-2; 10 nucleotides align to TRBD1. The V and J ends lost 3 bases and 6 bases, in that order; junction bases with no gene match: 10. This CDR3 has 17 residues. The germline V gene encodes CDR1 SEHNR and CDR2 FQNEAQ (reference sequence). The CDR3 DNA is TGTGCCAGCAGCTTCGGATCGGGACAGGGGAAGGCCGGGGAGCTGTTTTTT. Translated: CASSFGSGQGKAGELFF. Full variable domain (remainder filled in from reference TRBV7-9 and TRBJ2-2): DTGVSQNPRHKITKRGQNVTFRCDPISEHNRLYWYRQTLGQGPEFLTYFQNEAQLEKSRLLSDRFSAERPKGSFSTLEIQRTEQGDSAMYLCASSFGSGQGKAGELFFGEGSRLTVL.

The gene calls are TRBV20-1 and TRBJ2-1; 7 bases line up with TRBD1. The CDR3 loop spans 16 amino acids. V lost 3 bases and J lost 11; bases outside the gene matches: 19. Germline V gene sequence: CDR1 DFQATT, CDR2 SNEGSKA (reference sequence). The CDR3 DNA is TGCAGTGCTAGGCCTCCGGGACAGCCTCCTGGGGGACAGCAGTTCTTC. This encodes CSARPPGQPPGGQQFF.

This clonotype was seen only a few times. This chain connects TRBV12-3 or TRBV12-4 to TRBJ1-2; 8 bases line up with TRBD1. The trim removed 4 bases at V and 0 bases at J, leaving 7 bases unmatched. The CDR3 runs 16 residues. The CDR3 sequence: CASSSQGARANYGYTF. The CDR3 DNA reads TGTGCCAGCAGTTCGCAGGGGGCGCGGGCTAACTATGGCTACACCTTC.

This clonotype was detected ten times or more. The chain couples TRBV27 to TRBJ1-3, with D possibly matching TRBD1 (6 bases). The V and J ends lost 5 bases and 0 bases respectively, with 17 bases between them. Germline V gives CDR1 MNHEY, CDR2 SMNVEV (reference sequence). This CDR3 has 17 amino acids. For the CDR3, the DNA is TGTGCCAGCAGTCCTAACCGGGACACCATCTCTGGAAACACCATATATTTT. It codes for CASSPNRDTISGNTIYF.

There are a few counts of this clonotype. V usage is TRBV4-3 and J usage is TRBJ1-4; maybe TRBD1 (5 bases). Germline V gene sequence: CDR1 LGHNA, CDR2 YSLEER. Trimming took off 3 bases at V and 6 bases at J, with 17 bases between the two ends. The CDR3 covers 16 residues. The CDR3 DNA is TGCGCCAGCAGCCAGAGGACGGGGGGTTCGGATGAAAAACTGTTTTTT. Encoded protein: CASSQRTGGSDEKLFF.

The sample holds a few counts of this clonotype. For the CDR3, the DNA is TGTGCCAGCAGGTCGGGAGAGACCCAGTACTTC. Residues: CASRSGETQYF. The chain recombines TRBV7-2 with TRBJ2-5; D is unclear. The CDR3 spans 11 residues. V was cut by 6 bases and J by 4 bases, with 6 bases left in between. CDR1 is SGHTA and CDR2 is FQGNSA in the germline V gene.

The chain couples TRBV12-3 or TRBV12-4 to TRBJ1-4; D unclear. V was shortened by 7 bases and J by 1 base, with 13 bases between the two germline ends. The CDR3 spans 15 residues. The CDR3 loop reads CASTPRWGTNEKLFF. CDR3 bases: TGTGCCAGCACCCCCCGGTGGGGAACTAATGAAAAACTGTTTTTT.

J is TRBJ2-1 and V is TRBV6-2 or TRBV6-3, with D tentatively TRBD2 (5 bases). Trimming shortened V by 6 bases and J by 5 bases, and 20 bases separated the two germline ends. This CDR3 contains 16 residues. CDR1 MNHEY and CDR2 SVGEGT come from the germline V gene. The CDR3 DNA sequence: TGTGCCAGCAGCTCCTGGGGAGAACGAATTAACAATGAGCAGTTCTTC. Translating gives CASSSWGERINNEQFF.

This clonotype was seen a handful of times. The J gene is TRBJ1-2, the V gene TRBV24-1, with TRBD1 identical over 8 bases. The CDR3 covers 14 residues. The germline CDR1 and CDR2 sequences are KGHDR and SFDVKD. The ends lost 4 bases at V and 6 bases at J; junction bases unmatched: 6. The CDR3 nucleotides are TGTGCCACCAGTGACCGAGACAGGGGTGATGGCTACACCTTC. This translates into CATSDRDRGDGYTF.